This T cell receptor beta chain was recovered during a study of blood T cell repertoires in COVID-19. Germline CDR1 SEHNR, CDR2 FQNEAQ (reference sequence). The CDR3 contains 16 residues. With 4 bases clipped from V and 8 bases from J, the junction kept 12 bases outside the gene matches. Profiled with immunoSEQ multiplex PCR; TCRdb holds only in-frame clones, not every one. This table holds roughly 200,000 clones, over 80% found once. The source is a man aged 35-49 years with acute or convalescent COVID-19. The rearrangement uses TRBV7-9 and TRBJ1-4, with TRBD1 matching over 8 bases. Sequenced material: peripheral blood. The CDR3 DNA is TGTGCCAGCAGCTATACCCCAGGGGGCTTAGGAGAAAAACTGTTTTTT. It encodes CASSYTPGGLGEKLFF.